The entry that follows covers one TCR beta chain sequence. Use of 60 Vbeta and 13 Jbeta primers characterized the PCR. Sequencing was performed with immunoSEQ multiplex PCR; in TCRdb, only in-frame clones are kept and a portion is missing. The sample records some 120,000 clones, 75% to 90% being singletons. The sample originates from a study of cytomegalovirus exposure and HLA in healthy donors. Germline-derived CDR1 and CDR2 are MNHEY and SVGAGI. The junction had 6 bases not matched to a gene; V was cut back by 0 bases and J by 9 bases. CDR3 length equals 16 residues. This sequence originates from a man aged 40-49 years in good health and CMV-seronegative. The chain employs TRBV6-5 and TRBJ1-6, with 9 bases fitting TRBD1. Sequenced input: PBMCs. In DNA, the CDR3 is TGTGCCAGCAGTTACTCGGGGGACAGGGTTGGTTCACCCCTCCACTTT. It specifies CASSYSGDRVGSPLHF.